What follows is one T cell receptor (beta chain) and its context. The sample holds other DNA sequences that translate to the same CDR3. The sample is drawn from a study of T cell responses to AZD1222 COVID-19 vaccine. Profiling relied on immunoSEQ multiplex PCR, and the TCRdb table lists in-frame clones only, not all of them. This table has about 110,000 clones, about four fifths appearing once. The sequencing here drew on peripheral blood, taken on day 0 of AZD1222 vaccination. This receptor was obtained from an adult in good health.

The CDR3 DNA reads as TGCGCCAGCAGCCTAGGGACAGATCAGCCCCAGCATTTT. Protein: CASSLGTDQPQHF. This chain uses TRBV5-1 with TRBJ1-5, with 7 bases lining up with TRBD1. Germline V gives CDR1 SGHRS, CDR2 YFSETQ. The CDR3 totals 13 residues. The junction had 3 bases not matched to a gene; V was cut back by 4 bases and J by 5 bases. Looking up the rest from reference TRBV5-1 and TRBJ1-5 gives the full variable domain: KAGVTQTPRYLIKTRGQQVTLSCSPISGHRSVSWYQQTPGQGLQFLFEYFSETQRNKGNFPGRFSGRQFSNSRSEMNVSTLELGDSALYLCASSLGTDQPQHFGDGTRLSIL.